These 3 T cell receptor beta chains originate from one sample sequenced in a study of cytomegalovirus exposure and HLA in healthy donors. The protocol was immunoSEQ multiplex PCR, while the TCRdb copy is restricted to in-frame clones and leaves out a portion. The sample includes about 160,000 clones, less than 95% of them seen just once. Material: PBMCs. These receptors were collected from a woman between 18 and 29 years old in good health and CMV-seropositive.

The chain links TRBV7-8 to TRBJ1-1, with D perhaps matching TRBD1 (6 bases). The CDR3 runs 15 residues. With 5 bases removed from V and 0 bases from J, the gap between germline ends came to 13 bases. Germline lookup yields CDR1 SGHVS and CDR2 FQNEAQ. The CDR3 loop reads CASSPRWDMNTEAFF. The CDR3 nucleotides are TGTGCCAGCAGCCCCCGGTGGGACATGAACACTGAAGCTTTCTTT.

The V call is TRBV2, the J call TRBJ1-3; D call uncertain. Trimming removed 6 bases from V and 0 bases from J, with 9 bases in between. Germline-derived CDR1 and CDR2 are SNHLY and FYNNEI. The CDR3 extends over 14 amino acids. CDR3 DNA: TGTGCCAGCAGGGGAGTGAGCTCTGGAAACACCATATATTTT. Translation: CASRGVSSGNTIYF.

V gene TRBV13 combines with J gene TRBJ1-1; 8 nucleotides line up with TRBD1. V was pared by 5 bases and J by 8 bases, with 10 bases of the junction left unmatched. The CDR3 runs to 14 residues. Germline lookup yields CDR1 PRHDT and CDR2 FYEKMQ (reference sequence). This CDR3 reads CASSPRTGGKEAFF. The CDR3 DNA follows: TGTGCCAGCAGCCCGAGAACAGGGGGGAAGGAAGCTTTCTTT.